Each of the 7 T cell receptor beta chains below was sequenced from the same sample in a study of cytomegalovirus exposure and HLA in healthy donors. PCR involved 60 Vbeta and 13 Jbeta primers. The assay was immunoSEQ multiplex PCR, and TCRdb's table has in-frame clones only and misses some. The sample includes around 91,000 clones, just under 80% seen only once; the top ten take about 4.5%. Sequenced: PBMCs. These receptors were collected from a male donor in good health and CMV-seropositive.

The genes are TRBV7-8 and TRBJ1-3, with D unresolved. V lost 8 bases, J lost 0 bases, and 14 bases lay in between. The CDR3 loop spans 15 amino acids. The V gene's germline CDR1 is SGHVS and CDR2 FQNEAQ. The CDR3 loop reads CASARERISGNTIYF. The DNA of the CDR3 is TGTGCCAGCGCCCGGGAGCGGATCTCTGGAAACACCATATATTTT.

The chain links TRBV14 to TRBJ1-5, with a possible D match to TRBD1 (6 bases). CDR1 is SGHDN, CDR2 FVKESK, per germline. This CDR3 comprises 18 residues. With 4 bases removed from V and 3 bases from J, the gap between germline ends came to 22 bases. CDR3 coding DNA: TGTGCCAGCAGCCGCACAGTTGGCGACAGGTTACCCAATCAGCCCCAGCATTTT. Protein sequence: CASSRTVGDRLPNQPQHF.

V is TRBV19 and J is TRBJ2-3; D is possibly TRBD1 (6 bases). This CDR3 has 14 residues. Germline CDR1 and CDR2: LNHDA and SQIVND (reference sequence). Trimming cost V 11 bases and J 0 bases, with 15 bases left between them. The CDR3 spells CAAGDTSSTDTQYF. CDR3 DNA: TGTGCCGCTGGGGACACTTCTAGCACAGATACGCAGTATTTT.

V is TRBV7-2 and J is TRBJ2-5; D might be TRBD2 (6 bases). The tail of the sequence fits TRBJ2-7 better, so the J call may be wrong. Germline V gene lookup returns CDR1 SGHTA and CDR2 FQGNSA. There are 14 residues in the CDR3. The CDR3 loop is CASSFGGNRYEQYF. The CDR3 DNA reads TGTGCCAGCAGCTTTGGCGGGAATCGCTACGAGCAGTACTTC.

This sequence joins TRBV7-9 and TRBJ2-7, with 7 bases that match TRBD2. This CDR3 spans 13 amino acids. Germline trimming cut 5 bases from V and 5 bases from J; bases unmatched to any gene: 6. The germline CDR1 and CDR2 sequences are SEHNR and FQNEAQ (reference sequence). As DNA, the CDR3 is TGTGCCAGCAGCAATAGGACTAGTCACGAGCAGTACTTC. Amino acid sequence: CASSNRTSHEQYF.

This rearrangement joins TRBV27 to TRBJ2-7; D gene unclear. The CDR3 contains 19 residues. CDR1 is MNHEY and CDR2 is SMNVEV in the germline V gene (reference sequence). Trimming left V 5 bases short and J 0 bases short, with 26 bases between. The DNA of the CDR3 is TGTGCCAGCAGTCCAAAAAGCGTCGGCCAGCCGTATCCCTCCTACGAGCAGTACTTC. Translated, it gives CASSPKSVGQPYPSYEQYF.

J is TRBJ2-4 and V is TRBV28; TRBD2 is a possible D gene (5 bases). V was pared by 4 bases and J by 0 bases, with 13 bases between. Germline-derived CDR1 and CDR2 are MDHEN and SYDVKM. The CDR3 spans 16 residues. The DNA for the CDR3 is TGTGCCAGCAGTTCCCTTAGCGAACTAGCCAAAAACATTCAGTACTTC. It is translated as CASSSLSELAKNIQYF.